This T cell receptor (beta chain) was sequenced for a study of T cells after somatic rescue of genetic block. In this sample, this clone turned up once. Clones were sequenced by immunoSEQ multiplex PCR, and TCRdb holds only the in-frame ones, with some missing. This sample carries 55,000 to 75,000 clones, around 93% of them seen once, and the ten largest clones take 2.9%. The CDR3 runs to 18 residues. Germline CDR1 LGHNA, CDR2 YSLEER. Trimming at V came to 0 bases and at J to 7 bases, leaving 10 bases not matched to a gene. The sequenced material came from peripheral blood mononuclear cells (PBMCs). The chain is built from TRBV4-3 and TRBJ1-5; 12 bases are a match to TRBD1. The clonotype originates from a man in his forties. The CDR3 DNA reads as TGCGCCAGCAGCCAAGACCCACCGGGACAGGGGGCTGTCCAGCCCCAGCATTTT. It is translated as CASSQDPPGQGAVQPQHF.